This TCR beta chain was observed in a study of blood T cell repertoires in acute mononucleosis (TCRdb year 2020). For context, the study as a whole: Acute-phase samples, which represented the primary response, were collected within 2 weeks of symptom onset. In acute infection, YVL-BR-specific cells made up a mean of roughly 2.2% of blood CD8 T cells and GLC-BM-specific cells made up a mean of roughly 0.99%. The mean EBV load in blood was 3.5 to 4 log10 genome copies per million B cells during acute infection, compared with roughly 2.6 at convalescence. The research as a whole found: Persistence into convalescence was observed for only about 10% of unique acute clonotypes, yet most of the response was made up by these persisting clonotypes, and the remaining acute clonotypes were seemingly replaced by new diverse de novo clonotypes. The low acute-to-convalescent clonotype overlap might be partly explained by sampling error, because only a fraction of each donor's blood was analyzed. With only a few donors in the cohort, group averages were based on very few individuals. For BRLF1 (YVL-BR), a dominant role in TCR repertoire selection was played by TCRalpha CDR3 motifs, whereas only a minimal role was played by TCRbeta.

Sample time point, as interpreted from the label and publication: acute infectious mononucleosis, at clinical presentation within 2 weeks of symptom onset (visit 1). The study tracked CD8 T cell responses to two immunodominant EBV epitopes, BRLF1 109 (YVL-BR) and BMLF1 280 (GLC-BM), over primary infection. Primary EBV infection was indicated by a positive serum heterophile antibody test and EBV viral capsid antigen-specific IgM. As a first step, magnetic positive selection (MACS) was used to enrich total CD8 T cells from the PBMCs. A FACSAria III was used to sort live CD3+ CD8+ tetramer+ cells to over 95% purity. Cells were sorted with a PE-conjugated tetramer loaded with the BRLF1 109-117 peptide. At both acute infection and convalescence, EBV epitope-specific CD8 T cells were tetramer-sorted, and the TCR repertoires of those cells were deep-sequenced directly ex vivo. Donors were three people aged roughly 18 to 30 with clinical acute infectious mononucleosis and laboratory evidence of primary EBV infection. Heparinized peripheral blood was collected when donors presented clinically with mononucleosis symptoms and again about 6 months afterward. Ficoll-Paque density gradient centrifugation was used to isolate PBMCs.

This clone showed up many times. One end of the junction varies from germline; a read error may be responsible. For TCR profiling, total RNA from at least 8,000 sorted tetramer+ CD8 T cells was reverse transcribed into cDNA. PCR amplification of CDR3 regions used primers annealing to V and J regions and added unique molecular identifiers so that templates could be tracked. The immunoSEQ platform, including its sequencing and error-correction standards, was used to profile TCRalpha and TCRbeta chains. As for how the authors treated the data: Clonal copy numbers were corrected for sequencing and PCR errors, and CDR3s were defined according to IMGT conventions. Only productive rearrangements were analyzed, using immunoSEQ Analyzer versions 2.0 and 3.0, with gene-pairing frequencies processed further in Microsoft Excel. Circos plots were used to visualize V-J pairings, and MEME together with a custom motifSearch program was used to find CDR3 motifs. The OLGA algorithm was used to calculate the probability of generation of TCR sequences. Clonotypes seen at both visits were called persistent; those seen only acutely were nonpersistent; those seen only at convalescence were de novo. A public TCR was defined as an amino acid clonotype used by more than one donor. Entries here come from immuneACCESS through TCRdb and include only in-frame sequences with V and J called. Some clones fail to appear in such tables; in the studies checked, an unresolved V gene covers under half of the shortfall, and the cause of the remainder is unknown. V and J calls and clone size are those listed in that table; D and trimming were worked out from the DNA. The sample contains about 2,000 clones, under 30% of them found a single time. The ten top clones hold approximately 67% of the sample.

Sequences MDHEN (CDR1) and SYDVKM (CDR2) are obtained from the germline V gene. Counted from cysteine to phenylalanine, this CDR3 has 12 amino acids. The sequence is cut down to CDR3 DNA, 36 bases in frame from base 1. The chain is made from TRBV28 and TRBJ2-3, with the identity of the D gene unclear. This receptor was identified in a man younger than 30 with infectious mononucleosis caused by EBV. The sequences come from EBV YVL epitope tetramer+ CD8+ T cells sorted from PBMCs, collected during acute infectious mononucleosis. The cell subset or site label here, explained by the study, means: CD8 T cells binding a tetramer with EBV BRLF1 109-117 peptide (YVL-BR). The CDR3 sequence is CASSLHSDTQYF. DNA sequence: TGTGCCAGCAGTTTACATTCAGATACGCAGTATTTC.